Below, 7 T cell receptor beta chains from the same sample are listed, as sequenced in a study of blood T cell repertoires in COVID-19. The method was immunoSEQ multiplex PCR; TCRdb's version includes in-frame clones alone and lacks a portion of them. The table lists hundreds of thousands of clones, over 75% of them singletons. The specimen sequenced was peripheral blood. These receptors were collected from a middle-aged man with COVID-19, enrolled during active disease.

This chain links TRBV5-1 with TRBJ2-2, with a tentative D call TRBD1 (6 bases). The germline V gene has CDR1 SGHRS and CDR2 YFSETQ. V lost 2 bases, J lost 2 bases, and 10 bases lay in between. The CDR3 totals 15 residues. DNA for the CDR3: TGCGCCAGCAGCTTAGACAGGATAAACACCGGGGAGCTGTTTTTT. Its translation: CASSLDRINTGELFF.

As for this clone: One end of the junction does not line up with germline, which may come from a read error. V usage is TRBV7-7 and J usage is TRBJ1-1; D is unresolved. CDR1 SSHAT and CDR2 FNYEAQ come from the germline V gene (reference sequence). The CDR3 runs 13 residues. The CDR3 sequence: CASSQTGSTEAFF. The CDR3 DNA reads TGTGCTAGCAGTCAAACGGGGTCCACTGAAGCTTTCTTT.

V usage is TRBV19 and J usage is TRBJ2-7; tentative D call: TRBD1 (6 bases). V lost 10 bases, J lost 4 bases, and 14 bases lay in between. Germline V gives CDR1 LNHDA, CDR2 SQIVND (reference sequence). The CDR3 is made up of 12 amino acids. Written as DNA, the CDR3 is TGTGCCACCTCCGGGACAACTTACGAGCAGTACTTC. Encoded protein: CATSGTTYEQYF.

V gene TRBV11-3 combines with J gene TRBJ1-1, with no clear D. The CDR3 is 12 residues long. V lost 4 bases and J 8 bases, leaving 11 bases between the germline ends. CDR1 and CDR2 from the germline V gene are SGHNT and YENEEA. The CDR3 here is CASSSRGEEAFF. CDR3 DNA sequence: TGTGCCAGCAGCTCCAGAGGAGAAGAAGCTTTCTTT.

The chain recombines TRBV5-8 with TRBJ1-1, with TRBD1 identical over 8 bases. The CDR3 spans 15 residues. The V and J ends lost 4 bases and 0 bases, in that order; junction bases with no gene match: 5. The germline V gene has CDR1 SGHTS and CDR2 YDEGEE. The CDR3 loop reads CASSLRTGMNTEAFF. The CDR3 DNA reads TGTGCCAGCAGCCTGAGGACAGGGATGAACACTGAAGCTTTCTTT.

In its sample, this clone was seen a few times. This rearrangement joins TRBV30 to TRBJ2-7; TRBD1 matches 8 bases. Germline V CDR1 and CDR2: GTSNPN, SVGIG (reference sequence). The CDR3 has 13 amino acids. After removal of 5 bases from V and 2 bases from J, the junction contained 5 bases not matched to a gene. CDR3 in DNA: TGTGCCTGGGACCGGGGACAGGCCTACGAGCAGTACTTC. Amino acid sequence: CAWDRGQAYEQYF.

The CDR3 spells CASSQGRGTGNSPLHF. Here the CDR3 DNA reads TGTGCCAGCAGCCAGGGTAGGGGGACGGGGAATTCACCCCTCCACTTT. V is TRBV14 and J is TRBJ1-6; D may be TRBD1 (6 bases). Germline assignment: CDR1 SGHDN and CDR2 FVKESK. CDR3 size: 16 residues. V was trimmed by 3 bases and J by 7 bases, leaving 16 bases between them.